The 2 T cell receptor beta chains reported below all come from one sample, sequenced in a study of OX40 agonist ivuxolimab in advanced cancers. Produced via immunoSEQ multiplex PCR; TCRdb's table is partial and in-frame only. Of approximately 74,000 clones listed, roughly 90% are singletons. This specimen was CD4+ or CD8+ T cells sorted from blood, taken in a trial of the OX40 agonist ivuxolimab. All receptors derive from an adult with an advanced solid tumor such as melanoma, head and neck, liver or kidney cancer.

CDR3 region: CASSSDRGSSTEAFF. The CDR3 coding sequence is TGTGCCAGCAGTTCGGACAGGGGGTCATCCACTGAAGCTTTCTTT. The J gene is TRBJ1-1, the V gene TRBV5-8; 10 bases align to TRBD1. V was pared by 5 bases and J by 4 bases, with 8 bases of the junction left unmatched. Germline-derived CDR1 and CDR2 are SGHTS and YDEGEE. There are 15 residues in the CDR3.

V is TRBV6-6 and J is TRBJ2-1; D possibly corresponds to TRBD1 (5 bases). The V and J ends lost 6 bases and 0 bases respectively, with 9 bases between them. The CDR3 sequence is 14 residues long. CDR1 is MNHNY and CDR2 is SVGAGI in the germline V gene (reference sequence). The CDR3 nucleotides read TGTGCCAGCAGCCGACAGATCTCCTACAATGAGCAGTTCTTC. Its translation: CASSRQISYNEQFF.